The sequence of this T cell receptor (beta chain) was determined in a study of PD-1 blockade in classical Hodgkin lymphoma. Study observations and caveats: No one has yet defined what causes the repertoire differences, which may be disease activity or prior therapy.

As concerns this clone: Its target is unknown.

CDR3 length equals 18 residues. V lost 1 base, J lost 0 bases, and 21 bases lay in between. The germline V gene encodes CDR1 GTSNPN and CDR2 SVGIG (reference sequence). The repertoire was sequenced with immunoSEQ multiplex PCR; TCRdb's copy has only in-frame clones and lacks some. The sample yields around 26,000 clones, around 94% seen once. Time point described: newly diagnosed, previously untreated cHL patient sample. The TCR comes from a human donor with classical Hodgkin lymphoma. V and J are TRBV30 and TRBJ1-1, with a tentative D call TRBD1 (5 bases). Specimen: peripheral blood mononuclear cells (PBMCs). The CDR3 bases are TGTGCCTGGAGTGCTGAGAGGGGCGCGGGTCCTATGAACACTGAAGCTTTCTTT. Its translation: CAWSAERGAGPMNTEAFF.